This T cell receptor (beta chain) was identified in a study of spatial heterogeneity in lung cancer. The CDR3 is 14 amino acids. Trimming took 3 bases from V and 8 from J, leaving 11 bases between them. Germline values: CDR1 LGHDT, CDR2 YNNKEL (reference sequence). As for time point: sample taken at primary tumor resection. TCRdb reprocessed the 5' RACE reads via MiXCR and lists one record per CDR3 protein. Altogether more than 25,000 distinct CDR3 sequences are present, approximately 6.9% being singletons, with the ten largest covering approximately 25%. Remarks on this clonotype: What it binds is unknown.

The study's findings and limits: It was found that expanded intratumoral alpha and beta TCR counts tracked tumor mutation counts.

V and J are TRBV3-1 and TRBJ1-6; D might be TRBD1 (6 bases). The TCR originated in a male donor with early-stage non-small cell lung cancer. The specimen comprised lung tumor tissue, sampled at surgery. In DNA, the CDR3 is TGTGCCAGCAGCCAGAGGGGGGGTCATTCACCCCTCCACTTT. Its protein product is CASSQRGGHSPLHF.